This is a list of T cell receptor beta chains from one sample in a study of breast tumors, draining lymph nodes, adjacent tissues. TCRdb ran MiXCR on the multiplex PCR reads and lists one entry per CDR3 protein. The sample lists nearly 200,000 distinct CDR3 sequences, approximately 30% occurring once. The material sequenced was axillary lymph node tissue. The receptors originated from a female donor with breast cancer. Some clones in this sample may be carry-over from other donors' samples. The CDR3 runs from the conserved cysteine through the conserved F or W. The order of the fields is CDR3 protein, CDR3 DNA, V gene, clone size, J gene, D gene. The D gene is left open where the match is weak. Part of the rows lack a size; the others show once, few, many or a class for expanded clones.

cdr3_aa: CSASGDDANSPLHF; cdr3_nt: TGCAGTGCTAGCGGAGACGATGCTAATTCACCCCTCCACTTT; v_call: TRBV20-1; clone_size: many; j_call: TRBJ1-6; d_call: NA
cdr3_aa: CASLHETGQYSNQPQHF; cdr3_nt: TGTGCCAGCCTTCACGAGACAGGACAATATAGCAATCAGCCCCAGCATTTT; v_call: TRBV6-1; clone_size: few; j_call: TRBJ1-5; d_call: NA
cdr3_aa: CASSATDTGASTDTQYF; cdr3_nt: TGTGCCAGCAGTGCTACCGACACCGGCGCTAGCACAGATACGCAGTATTTT; v_call: TRBV25-1; clone_size: NA; j_call: TRBJ2-3; d_call: NA
cdr3_aa: CASSLVPDRQGTQYF; cdr3_nt: TGTGCCAGCAGCTTGGTTCCGGACCGCCAAGGGACCCAGTACTTC; v_call: TRBV5-6; clone_size: NA; j_call: TRBJ2-5; d_call: NA
cdr3_aa: CASSRGQALSYEQYF; cdr3_nt: TGTGCCAGCAGCCGGGGACAGGCCCTCTCCTACGAGCAGTACTTC; v_call: TRBV5-8; clone_size: NA; j_call: TRBJ2-7; d_call: TRBD1
cdr3_aa: CASSLDVGQGVPLYF; cdr3_nt: TGTGCCAGCAGTTTAGACGTTGGGCAGGGGGTACCCTTGTACTTC; v_call: TRBV28; clone_size: many; j_call: TRBJ2-7; d_call: TRBD1
cdr3_aa: CASSERLLGVGEQYF; cdr3_nt: TGTGCCAGCAGCGAAAGACTCCTCGGAGTGGGAGAGCAGTACTTC; v_call: TRBV11-2; clone_size: many; j_call: TRBJ2-7; d_call: NA
cdr3_aa: CASSLVGTANEKLFF; cdr3_nt: TGTGCCAGCAGCTTAGTCGGGACCGCTAATGAAAAACTGTTTTTT; v_call: TRBV7-9; clone_size: once; j_call: TRBJ1-4; d_call: NA
cdr3_aa: CATSRDQGRSYEQYF; cdr3_nt: TGTGCCACCAGCAGAGATCAGGGACGGTCCTACGAGCAGTACTTC; v_call: TRBV15; clone_size: many; j_call: TRBJ2-7; d_call: NA
cdr3_aa: CASSLRNSGRGGTDTQYF; cdr3_nt: TGTGCCAGCAGCCTACGAAATTCAGGGAGGGGAGGAACAGATACGCAGTATTTT; v_call: TRBV13; clone_size: many; j_call: TRBJ2-3; d_call: TRBD2
cdr3_aa: CAWSRLAGGTITDTQYF; cdr3_nt: TGTGCCTGGAGTAGACTAGCGGGGGGCACGATCACAGATACGCAGTATTTT; v_call: TRBV30; clone_size: NA; j_call: TRBJ2-3; d_call: TRBD2
cdr3_aa: CASSPDGDSYEQYF; cdr3_nt: TGTGCCAGCAGTCCGGACGGGGACTCCTACGAGCAGTACTTC; v_call: TRBV6-5; clone_size: NA; j_call: TRBJ2-7; d_call: NA
cdr3_aa: CAPRHRVSYEQYF; cdr3_nt: TGTGCCCCCCGACACCGAGTTTCCTACGAGCAGTACTTC; v_call: TRBV24-1; clone_size: NA; j_call: TRBJ2-7; d_call: NA
cdr3_aa: CASNLRQGPYNEQFF; cdr3_nt: TGTGCCAGCAATCTCCGGCAGGGCCCCTACAATGAGCAGTTCTTC; v_call: TRBV6-4; clone_size: NA; j_call: TRBJ2-1; d_call: NA
cdr3_aa: CAWSRGQGTYEQYF; cdr3_nt: TGTGCCTGGAGTCGCGGACAGGGGACTTACGAGCAGTACTTC; v_call: TRBV30; clone_size: many; j_call: TRBJ2-7; d_call: TRBD1
cdr3_aa: CSARVTGVGQPQYF; cdr3_nt: TGCAGTGCTAGAGTGACAGGGGTTGGACAGCCCCAGTACTTC; v_call: TRBV20-1; clone_size: NA; j_call: TRBJ2-5; d_call: TRBD1
cdr3_aa: CASGGGAENSYEQYF; cdr3_nt: TGTGCCAGCGGTGGGGGGGCTGAGAATAGCTACGAGCAGTACTTC; v_call: TRBV2; clone_size: NA; j_call: TRBJ2-7; d_call: NA
cdr3_aa: CASSTWDREVVNTEAFF; cdr3_nt: TGTGCCAGCAGCACGTGGGACAGGGAGGTGGTGAACACTGAAGCTTTCTTT; v_call: TRBV13; clone_size: NA; j_call: TRBJ1-1; d_call: TRBD1
cdr3_aa: CASSSPGIGAFEKLFF; cdr3_nt: TGTGCCAGTAGTAGCCCAGGGATCGGGGCTTTTGAAAAACTGTTTTTT; v_call: TRBV19; clone_size: many; j_call: TRBJ1-4; d_call: NA
cdr3_aa: CASSQGWAGTSTDTQYF; cdr3_nt: TGCGCCAGCAGCCAAGGTTGGGCCGGGACTAGCACAGATACGCAGTATTTT; v_call: TRBV4-1; clone_size: NA; j_call: TRBJ2-3; d_call: NA
cdr3_aa: CASSSRAGLYEQYF; cdr3_nt: TGTGCCAGCAGCTCCCGGGCAGGGCTCTACGAGCAGTACTTC; v_call: TRBV7-2; clone_size: many; j_call: TRBJ2-7; d_call: NA
cdr3_aa: CASSPHRGIYSPLHF; cdr3_nt: TGTGCCAGCTCTCCGCACAGGGGGATTTATTCACCCCTCCACTTT; v_call: TRBV18; clone_size: many; j_call: TRBJ1-6; d_call: TRBD1
cdr3_aa: CASSSTKTQYF; cdr3_nt: TGTGCCAGCAGTAGTACGAAGACCCAGTACTTC; v_call: TRBV12-3/TRBV12-4; clone_size: many; j_call: TRBJ2-5; d_call: NA
cdr3_aa: CASSGPTSGGPVLIDNEQFF; cdr3_nt: TGCGCCAGCAGTGGCCCGACTAGCGGGGGGCCGGTGCTTATAGACAATGAGCAGTTCTTC; v_call: TRBV10-2; clone_size: few; j_call: TRBJ2-1; d_call: TRBD2
cdr3_aa: CASSVGEAGETQYF; cdr3_nt: TGTGCCAGCAGCGTGGGGGAGGCGGGTGAGACCCAGTACTTC; v_call: TRBV9; clone_size: NA; j_call: TRBJ2-5; d_call: NA
cdr3_aa: CASSLGGLGAIQETQYF; cdr3_nt: TGTGCCAGCAGCTTGGGTGGACTAGGGGCAATCCAAGAGACCCAGTACTTC; v_call: TRBV5-4; clone_size: NA; j_call: TRBJ2-5; d_call: TRBD2
cdr3_aa: CASRVRVTDTQYF; cdr3_nt: TGTGCCAGCAGAGTGAGGGTCACAGATACGCAGTATTTT; v_call: TRBV2; clone_size: NA; j_call: TRBJ2-3; d_call: NA
cdr3_aa: CASTGDYNYEQYF; cdr3_nt: TGTGCCAGCACCGGGGACTACAATTACGAGCAGTACTTC; v_call: TRBV12-3/TRBV12-4; clone_size: many; j_call: TRBJ2-7; d_call: TRBD2
cdr3_aa: CASISQGSGNTIYF; cdr3_nt: TGTGCCAGCATATCACAGGGGTCTGGAAACACCATATATTTT; v_call: TRBV6-5; clone_size: many; j_call: TRBJ1-3; d_call: TRBD1
cdr3_aa: CASSLYAGETQYF; cdr3_nt: TGTGCCAGCAGCTTATACGCGGGAGAGACCCAGTACTTC; v_call: TRBV7-3; clone_size: many; j_call: TRBJ2-5; d_call: NA
cdr3_aa: CASSRLGSYEQYF; cdr3_nt: TGTGCCAGCAGCCGGCTCGGCAGCTACGAGCAGTACTTC; v_call: TRBV5-8; clone_size: medium-sized; j_call: TRBJ2-7; d_call: NA
cdr3_aa: CARRRGSDRTGDTEAFF; cdr3_nt: TGCGCCAGACGTAGGGGGTCGGACAGAACAGGAGACACTGAAGCTTTCTTT; v_call: TRBV10-1; clone_size: once; j_call: TRBJ1-1; d_call: NA
cdr3_aa: CASPPSGLAAQETQYF; cdr3_nt: TGTGCCAGCCCACCCTCGGGACTAGCGGCACAAGAGACCCAGTACTTC; v_call: TRBV18; clone_size: once; j_call: TRBJ2-5; d_call: TRBD2
cdr3_aa: CASSSGTGGTNEKLFF; cdr3_nt: TGTGCCAGCAGCTCCGGGACAGGGGGCACTAATGAAAAACTGTTTTTT; v_call: TRBV7-3; clone_size: NA; j_call: TRBJ1-4; d_call: TRBD1
cdr3_aa: CASSLVVAQETQYF; cdr3_nt: TGTGCCAGCAGCTTGGTTGTGGCCCAGGAGACCCAGTACTTC; v_call: TRBV11-2; clone_size: many; j_call: TRBJ2-5; d_call: NA
cdr3_aa: CASNEPRGGLDYGYTF; cdr3_nt: TGTGCCAGCAACGAACCTCGCGGGGGCTTGGACTATGGCTACACCTTC; v_call: TRBV7-3; clone_size: NA; j_call: TRBJ1-2; d_call: NA
cdr3_aa: CASSTEVVGYF; cdr3_nt: TGTGCCAGCAGCACAGAGGTGGTAGGGTACTTC; v_call: TRBV7-9; clone_size: many; j_call: TRBJ2-5; d_call: NA
cdr3_aa: CASTRGGAQETQYF; cdr3_nt: TGTGCCAGCACTCGAGGGGGCGCCCAAGAGACCCAGTACTTC; v_call: TRBV7-3; clone_size: many; j_call: TRBJ2-5; d_call: TRBD1
cdr3_aa: CASSLRLAGVTEQFF; cdr3_nt: TGTGCCAGCAGCCTTCGACTAGCGGGAGTAACTGAGCAGTTCTTC; v_call: TRBV7-3; clone_size: many; j_call: TRBJ2-1; d_call: TRBD2
cdr3_aa: CASSQALGSSYEQYF; cdr3_nt: TGCGCCAGCAGCCAAGCGCTAGGAAGCTCCTACGAGCAGTACTTC; v_call: TRBV4-3; clone_size: many; j_call: TRBJ2-7; d_call: NA
cdr3_aa: CASSPRQGDNEQFF; cdr3_nt: TGTGCCAGCTCACCTAGACAGGGGGACAATGAGCAGTTCTTC; v_call: TRBV18; clone_size: few; j_call: TRBJ2-1; d_call: TRBD1
cdr3_aa: CSVRGSSRSPRPQYF; cdr3_nt: TGCAGCGTTCGTGGATCTTCAAGGTCGCCTAGACCGCAGTATTTT; v_call: TRBV29-1; clone_size: many; j_call: TRBJ2-3; d_call: NA
cdr3_aa: CASSVTDRASSGNTIYF; cdr3_nt: TGTGCCAGCAGCGTGACGGACAGGGCGAGCTCTGGAAACACCATATATTTT; v_call: TRBV9; clone_size: many; j_call: TRBJ1-3; d_call: TRBD1
cdr3_aa: CASGGRLSYEQYF; cdr3_nt: TGTGCCAGCGGGGGGCGGCTCTCCTACGAGCAGTACTTC; v_call: TRBV6-1; clone_size: many; j_call: TRBJ2-7; d_call: NA
cdr3_aa: CASSDHGTDSETQYF; cdr3_nt: TGTGCCAGCAGCGATCACGGGACAGATTCCGAGACCCAGTACTTC; v_call: TRBV9; clone_size: many; j_call: TRBJ2-5; d_call: TRBD1
cdr3_aa: CASSQREPTNIQYF; cdr3_nt: TGTGCCAGCAGCCAAAGGGAGCCCACAAACATTCAGTACTTC; v_call: TRBV9; clone_size: NA; j_call: TRBJ2-4; d_call: NA
cdr3_aa: CASSHGSPSNYGYTF; cdr3_nt: TGTGCCAGCAGTCACGGGTCTCCGTCTAACTATGGCTACACCTTC; v_call: TRBV6-5; clone_size: few; j_call: TRBJ1-2; d_call: NA
cdr3_aa: CATRLGSNSPLHF; cdr3_nt: TGTGCCACCCGGTTGGGCAGTAATTCACCCCTCCACTTT; v_call: TRBV10-3; clone_size: NA; j_call: TRBJ1-6; d_call: NA
cdr3_aa: CASSLVGGATGELFF; cdr3_nt: TGTGCCAGCAGCTTAGTGGGGGGGGCCACCGGGGAGCTGTTTTTT; v_call: TRBV7-2; clone_size: many; j_call: TRBJ2-2; d_call: NA
cdr3_aa: CASSLDSSATQYF; cdr3_nt: TGTGCCAGCAGCTTAGATTCCTCAGCGACCCAGTACTTC; v_call: TRBV7-8; clone_size: many; j_call: TRBJ2-5; d_call: NA
cdr3_aa: CAISEDYQETQYF; cdr3_nt: TGTGCCATCAGTGAAGACTACCAAGAGACCCAGTACTTC; v_call: TRBV10-3; clone_size: many; j_call: TRBJ2-5; d_call: NA
cdr3_aa: CASRDTGRTDTQYF; cdr3_nt: TGTGCCAGCAGGGATACAGGGAGAACAGATACGCAGTATTTT; v_call: TRBV2; clone_size: many; j_call: TRBJ2-3; d_call: NA
cdr3_aa: CSAVTGRGTGELFF; cdr3_nt: TGCAGCGCGGTGACAGGACGCGGCACCGGGGAGCTGTTTTTT; v_call: TRBV29-1; clone_size: many; j_call: TRBJ2-2; d_call: NA
cdr3_aa: CASSYLGTYNSPLHF; cdr3_nt: TGTGCCAGCAGTTACCTAGGAACCTATAATTCACCCCTCCACTTT; v_call: TRBV6-1; clone_size: many; j_call: TRBJ1-6; d_call: NA
cdr3_aa: CASSLMGQGGETQYF; cdr3_nt: TGTGCCAGCAGCCTCATGGGACAGGGGGGGGAGACCCAGTACTTC; v_call: TRBV9; clone_size: many; j_call: TRBJ2-5; d_call: TRBD1
cdr3_aa: CASSHRSGAPYEQYF; cdr3_nt: TGTGCCAGCAGTCACCGGAGCGGGGCTCCCTACGAGCAGTACTTC; v_call: TRBV7-9; clone_size: many; j_call: TRBJ2-7; d_call: TRBD2
cdr3_aa: CASSVRGRTDTQYF; cdr3_nt: TGTGCCAGCAGTGTGAGGGGCCGCACAGATACGCAGTATTTT; v_call: TRBV5-6; clone_size: many; j_call: TRBJ2-3; d_call: NA
cdr3_aa: CASSNGLASETQYF; cdr3_nt: TGTGCCAGCAGCAATGGACTAGCGTCGGAGACCCAGTACTTC; v_call: TRBV7-3; clone_size: many; j_call: TRBJ2-5; d_call: TRBD2
cdr3_aa: CASSPPTGVYTGELFF; cdr3_nt: TGTGCCAGCAGCCCGCCGACGGGAGTGTACACCGGGGAGCTGTTTTTT; v_call: TRBV6-5; clone_size: many; j_call: TRBJ2-2; d_call: NA